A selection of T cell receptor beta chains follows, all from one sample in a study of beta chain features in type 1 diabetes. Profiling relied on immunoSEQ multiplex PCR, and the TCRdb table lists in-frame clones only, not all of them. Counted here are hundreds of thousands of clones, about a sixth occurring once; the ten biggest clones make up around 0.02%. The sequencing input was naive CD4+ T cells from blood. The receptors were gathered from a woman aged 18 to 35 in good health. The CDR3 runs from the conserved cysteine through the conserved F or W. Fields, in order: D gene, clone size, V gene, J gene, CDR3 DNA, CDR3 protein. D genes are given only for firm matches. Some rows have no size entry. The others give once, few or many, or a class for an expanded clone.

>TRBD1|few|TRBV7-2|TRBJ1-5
TGTGCCAGCAGCTGGACAGGACCTAACAATCAGCCCCAGCATTTT
CASSWTGPNNQPQHF
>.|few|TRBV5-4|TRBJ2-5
TGTGCCAGCAGCTTGGAGGGGGGGCGCGGAGAGACCCAGTACTTC
CASSLEGGRGETQYF
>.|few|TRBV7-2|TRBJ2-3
TGTGCCAGCAGCTTATCGAGTCTTGGAGATACGCAGTATTTT
CASSLSSLGDTQYF
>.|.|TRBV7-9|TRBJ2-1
TGTGCCAGCAGCCGGCTGGGGCTAGGGGCGGTCAATGAGCAGTTCTTC
CASSRLGLGAVNEQFF
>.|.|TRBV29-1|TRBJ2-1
TGCAGCGTGCATCTAGCGAGCTCCTACAATGAGCAGTTCTTC
CSVHLASSYNEQFF
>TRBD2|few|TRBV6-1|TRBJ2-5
TGTGCCATCAGTGAGTACAGACTAGCGGGAGCGCAAGAGACCCAGTACTTC
CAISEYRLAGAQETQYF
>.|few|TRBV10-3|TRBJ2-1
TGTGCCATCAGTGGTAGCGAGAATGAGCAGTTCTTC
CAISGSENEQFF
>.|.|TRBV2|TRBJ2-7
TGTGCCAGCAGTCGGCAACCGGGGTTAAGCTCCTACGAGCAGTACTTC
CASSRQPGLSSYEQYF
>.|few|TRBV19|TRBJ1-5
TGTGCCAGTAGTTGGGGGGCTGATCAGCCCCAGCATTTT
CASSWGADQPQHF
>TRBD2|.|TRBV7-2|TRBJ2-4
TGTGCCAGCAGCTTAGCGTCTCTAGCGGGAACTGCCAAAAACATTCAGTACTTC
CASSLASLAGTAKNIQYF
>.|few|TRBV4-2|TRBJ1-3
TGTGCCAGCAGCCAAGGGGCTGGAAACACCATATATTTT
CASSQGAGNTIYF
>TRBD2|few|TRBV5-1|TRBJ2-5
TGCGCCAGCAGCTTGGGACTAGCGGGAGGGAACCAAGAGACCCAGTACTTC
CASSLGLAGGNQETQYF
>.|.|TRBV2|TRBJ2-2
TGTGCCAGCACGCGTACCGGGGAGCTGTTTTTT
CASTRTGELFF